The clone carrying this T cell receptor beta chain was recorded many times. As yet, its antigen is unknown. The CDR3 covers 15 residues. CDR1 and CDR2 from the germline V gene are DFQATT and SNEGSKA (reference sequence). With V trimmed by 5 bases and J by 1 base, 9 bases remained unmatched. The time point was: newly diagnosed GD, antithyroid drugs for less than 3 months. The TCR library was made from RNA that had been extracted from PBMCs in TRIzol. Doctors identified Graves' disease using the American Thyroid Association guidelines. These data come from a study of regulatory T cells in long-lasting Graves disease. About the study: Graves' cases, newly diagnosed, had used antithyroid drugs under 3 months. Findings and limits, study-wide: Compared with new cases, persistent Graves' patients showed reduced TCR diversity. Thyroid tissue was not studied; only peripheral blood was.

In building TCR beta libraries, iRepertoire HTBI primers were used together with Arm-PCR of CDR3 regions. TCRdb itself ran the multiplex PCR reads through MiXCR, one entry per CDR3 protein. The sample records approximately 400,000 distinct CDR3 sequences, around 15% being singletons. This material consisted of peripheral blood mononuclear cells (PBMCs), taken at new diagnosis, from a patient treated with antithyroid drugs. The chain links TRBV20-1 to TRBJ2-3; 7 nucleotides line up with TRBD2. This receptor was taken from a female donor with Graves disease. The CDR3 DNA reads TGCAGTGCTTATCCGTCCCGGGAGGGCACAGATACGCAGTATTTT. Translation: CSAYPSREGTDTQYF.